The TCR beta chain under discussion was sequenced for a study of blood T cells in healthy people across ages. Study outcomes and limitations: It was the long-lived donors that had more naive CD4+ cells and higher diversity than aged donors.

A second PCR of 7 to 11 cycles used a sample-barcoded 5' primer and a J-beta primer mix. CDR3-containing paired-end reads numbered at least 2.5 million in each sample. TCRdb passed the 5' RACE reads through MiXCR, listing each CDR3 protein once. The sample has 600,000 to 1,000,000 distinct CDR3 sequences, roughly 25% seen once. CDR3 size: 13 residues. With 1 base removed from V and 8 bases from J, the gap between germline ends came to 11 bases. CDR1 is SEHNR, CDR2 FQNEAQ, per germline (reference sequence). This clonotype came up a few times. Its antigen is as yet unknown. These data were likewise used in another study, on T cells of mothers and their children.

Sequences were obtained from blood. The receptor was derived from a boy aged 5-17 years in good health. The rearrangement uses TRBV7-9 and TRBJ1-2; TRBD1 might be the D (6 bases). The CDR3 DNA reads as TGTGCCAGCAGCTTAGGGGGGGCGAACGGCTACACCTTC. Its translation is CASSLGGANGYTF.